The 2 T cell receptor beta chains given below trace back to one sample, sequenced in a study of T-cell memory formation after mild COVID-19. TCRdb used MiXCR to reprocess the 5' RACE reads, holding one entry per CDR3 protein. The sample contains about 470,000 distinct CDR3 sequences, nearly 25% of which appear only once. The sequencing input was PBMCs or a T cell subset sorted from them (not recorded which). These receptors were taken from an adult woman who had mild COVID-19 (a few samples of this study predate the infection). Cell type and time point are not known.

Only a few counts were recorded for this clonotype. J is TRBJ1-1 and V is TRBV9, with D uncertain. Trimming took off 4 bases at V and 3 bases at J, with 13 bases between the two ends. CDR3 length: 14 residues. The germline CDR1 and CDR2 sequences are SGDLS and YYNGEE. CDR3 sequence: CASSPAVGYTEAFF. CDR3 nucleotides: TGTGCCAGCAGCCCAGCGGTGGGGTACACTGAAGCTTTCTTT.

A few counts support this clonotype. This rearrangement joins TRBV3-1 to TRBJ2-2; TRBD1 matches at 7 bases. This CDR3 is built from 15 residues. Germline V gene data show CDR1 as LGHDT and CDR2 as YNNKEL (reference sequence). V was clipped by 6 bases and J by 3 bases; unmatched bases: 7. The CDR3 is CASSSGTADTGELFF. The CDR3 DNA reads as TGTGCCAGCAGTTCCGGGACAGCGGACACCGGGGAGCTGTTTTTT.